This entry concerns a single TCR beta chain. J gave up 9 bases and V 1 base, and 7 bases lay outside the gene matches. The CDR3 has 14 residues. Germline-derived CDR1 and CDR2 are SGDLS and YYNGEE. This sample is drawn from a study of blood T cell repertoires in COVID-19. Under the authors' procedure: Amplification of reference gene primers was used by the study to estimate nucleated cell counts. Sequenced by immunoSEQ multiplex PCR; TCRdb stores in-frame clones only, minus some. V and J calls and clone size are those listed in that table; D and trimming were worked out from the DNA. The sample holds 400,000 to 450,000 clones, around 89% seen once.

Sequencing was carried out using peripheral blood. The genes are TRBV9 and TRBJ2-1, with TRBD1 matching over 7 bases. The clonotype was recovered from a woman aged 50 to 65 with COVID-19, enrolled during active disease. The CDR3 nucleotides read TGTGCCAGCAGCGTAAAGGGCAGGGGGACTGAGCAGTTCTTC. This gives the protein CASSVKGRGTEQFF.